This TCR beta chain was captured by sequencing in a study of CD8 T cells in Susac syndrome. Sequencing of TCR beta was carried out in blood CD8+ and CD4+ T cells. Healthy donors matched for age and sex were used as controls. V was pared by 6 bases and J by 5 bases, with 19 bases between. The CDR3 contains 15 residues. In germline, CDR1 is MDHEN, CDR2 SYDVKM. With random hexamers, about 0.5 to 1 ug RNA was reverse transcribed. Multiplex PCR with immunoSEQ amplified the TCR beta CDR3 across 54 Vbeta and 13 Jbeta. TCRdb re-derived calls from the immunoSEQ multiplex PCR reads in MiXCR, one entry per CDR3 protein. The table includes some 120,000 distinct CDR3 sequences, around 90% detected once.

V usage is TRBV28 and J usage is TRBJ1-2; D is perhaps TRBD1 (6 bases). The specimen sequenced was CD4+ T cells from PBMCs. The clonotype was recovered from a human donor in good health. The CDR3 sequence is CASSNLGGLEYGYTF. The CDR3 region has the DNA TGTGCCAGCAGCAATTTGGGGGGCTTAGAATATGGCTACACCTTC.